Below, 32 T cell receptor beta chains from the same sample are listed, as sequenced in a study of blood T cell repertoires in COVID-19. Clones were read by immunoSEQ multiplex PCR, and TCRdb kept only the in-frame ones, dropping some. Of 200,000 to 250,000 clones in the sample, 86% were seen once. Sequenced input: PBMCs or T cells enriched from blood (not recorded which). The source is a woman between 50 and 59 years old in a cohort exposed to, infected with or recovered from COVID-19 (not recorded which).

This chain connects TRBV19 to TRBJ2-7, with TRBD2 as a possible D gene (6 bases). The CDR3 runs to 13 residues. CDR1 is LNHDA and CDR2 is SQIVND in the germline V gene (reference sequence). The ends were cut back, 1 base at V and 3 bases at J, with 7 bases in the middle. CDR3: CASSIGGGYEQYF. The CDR3 bases are TGTGCCAGTAGTATAGGGGGAGGCTACGAGCAGTACTTC. Filled out from reference TRBV19 and TRBJ2-7, the complete variable domain reads DGGITQSPKYLFRKEGQNVTLSCEQNLNHDAMYWYRQDPGQGLRLIYYSQIVNDFQKGDIAEGYSVSREKKESFPLTVTSAQKNPTAFYLCASSIGGGYEQYFGPGTRLTVT.

This clone came up once. The chain uses TRBV4-2 and TRBJ1-1, with TRBD1 as a possible D gene (5 bases). V lost 5 bases and J 8 bases, leaving 21 bases between the germline ends. The CDR3 has 15 residues. Germline CDR1 and CDR2: LGHNA and YNFKEQ. For the CDR3, the DNA is TGTGCCAGCAGCATCGACCCCTCAGGGAAAGGGGAAGCTTTCTTT. Translating gives CASSIDPSGKGEAFF.

The chain couples TRBV5-1 to TRBJ2-5, with TRBD2 identical over 9 bases. The CDR3 has 14 residues. The ends lost 4 bases at V and 6 bases at J; junction bases unmatched: 7. CDR1 is SGHRS and CDR2 is YFSETQ in the germline V gene. This CDR3 reads CASSPRGGAQTQYF. For the CDR3, the DNA is TGCGCCAGCAGCCCCCGCGGGGGGGCCCAGACCCAGTACTTC.

Regarding this clone: This specimen includes other DNA sequences encoding the same CDR3. This rearrangement joins TRBV5-1 to TRBJ2-2; D unresolved. Germline V gene sequence: CDR1 SGHRS, CDR2 YFSETQ. This CDR3 is 14 amino acids long. V gave up 5 bases and J gave up 3 bases, with 11 bases separating them. The CDR3 nucleotides read TGCGCCAGCAGAGGCGGTGCGGACACCGGGGAGCTGTTTTTT. This codes for CASRGGADTGELFF.

This sequence joins TRBV5-5 and TRBJ1-4, with TRBD1 as a possible D gene (5 bases). Germline V CDR1 and CDR2: SGHKS, YYEKEE (reference sequence). V was shortened by 0 bases and J by 7 bases, with 10 bases between the two germline ends. This CDR3 contains 14 residues. The CDR3 DNA follows: TGTGCCAGCAGCTTGGCGGGGGGGGTTGAAAAACTGTTTTTT. Translated, it gives CASSLAGGVEKLFF.

This chain links TRBV15 with TRBJ2-2, with D perhaps matching TRBD1 (5 bases). This CDR3 is built from 16 residues. Trimming pared 1 base from V and 1 base from J, leaving 10 bases between. From germline, CDR1 is LNHNV and CDR2 YYDKDF (reference sequence). CDR3 sequence (DNA): TGTGCCACCAGCAGAGGGGGCACAGGGAACACCGGGGAGCTGTTTTTT. This sequence encodes CATSRGGTGNTGELFF.

This clone was recorded once. This chain joins TRBV19 and TRBJ1-2; the match to TRBD1 covers 9 bases. CDR1 is LNHDA, CDR2 SQIVND, per germline (reference sequence). With V trimmed by 6 bases and J by 2 bases, 10 bases remained unmatched. This CDR3 comprises 16 residues. As DNA, the CDR3 is TGTGCCAGTAGAATGGGGGACAGGGTGGAGAACTATGGCTACACCTTC. This encodes CASRMGDRVENYGYTF.

In this sample, this clone turned up once. V gene TRBV9 combines with J gene TRBJ1-6; D is ambiguous. The germline CDR1 and CDR2 sequences are SGDLS and YYNGEE. The CDR3 loop spans 15 amino acids. The V gene lost 3 bases and the J gene lost 7 bases, with 14 bases spanning the gap. In DNA form, the CDR3 reads TGTGCCAGCAGCGACACAGATTTGGGCAATTCACCCCTCCACTTT. Translation: CASSDTDLGNSPLHF.

V usage is TRBV5-4 and J usage is TRBJ1-2, with D perhaps matching TRBD1 (5 bases). This CDR3 contains 14 residues. The V gene's germline CDR1 is SGHNT and CDR2 YYREEE (reference sequence). Trimming shortened V by 3 bases and J by 5 bases, and 14 bases separated the two germline ends. CDR3 bases: TGTGCCAGCAGCTCATCACAGGCCCTTTATGGCTACACCTTC. Translated: CASSSSQALYGYTF.

V usage is TRBV4-1 and J usage is TRBJ1-2; 7 positions agree with TRBD1. V shed 0 bases and J 5 bases; nucleotides not matched to a gene: 6. Germline-derived CDR1 and CDR2 are MGHRA and YSYEKL. This CDR3 has 15 residues. In nucleotides, the CDR3 is TGCGCCAGCAGCCAAGAGGGACAGAGAGTTTATGGCTACACCTTC. This codes for CASSQEGQRVYGYTF.

This chain links TRBV24-1 with TRBJ1-3; tentatively, D is TRBD1 (5 bases). Trimming shortened V by 5 bases and J by 0 bases, and 10 bases separated the two germline ends. CDR1 and CDR2 from the germline V gene are KGHDR and SFDVKD. The CDR3 extends over 15 amino acids. The CDR3 DNA reads TGTGCCACCAGTGTAGGCGGGGGCTCTGGAAACACCATATATTTT. Protein: CATSVGGGSGNTIYF.

The chain couples TRBV2 to TRBJ2-1; D unclear. V dropped 6 bases and J dropped 2 bases, with 11 bases sitting between them. The CDR3 loop spans 14 amino acids. The V gene's germline CDR1 is SNHLY and CDR2 FYNNEI. CDR3 protein: CASRIERTYNEQFF. The CDR3 region has the DNA TGTGCCAGCAGGATCGAGCGTACCTACAATGAGCAGTTCTTC.

V gene TRBV7-2 combines with J gene TRBJ1-1, with D perhaps matching TRBD1 (5 bases). CDR3 size: 14 residues. Germline V CDR1 and CDR2: SGHTA, FQGNSA. The ends were cut back, 1 base at V and 11 bases at J, with 17 bases in the middle. Here the CDR3 DNA reads TGTGCCAGCAGCTTAGATCGGGTTGGGGCTTACGCTTTCTTT. This encodes CASSLDRVGAYAFF.

The chain links TRBV7-2 to TRBJ1-2; D unresolved. V lost 4 bases and J lost 5, with 11 bases in between. Germline assignment: CDR1 SGHTA and CDR2 FQGNSA. The CDR3 covers 13 residues. CDR3 DNA sequence: TGTGCCAGCAGCTCCCCCCCAGTGTATGGCTACACCTTC. Translating it yields CASSSPPVYGYTF.

The chain links TRBV7-2 to TRBJ2-1, with 11 bases fitting TRBD2. CDR1 and CDR2 from the germline V gene are SGHTA and FQGNSA. The CDR3 consists of 13 residues. V gave up 8 bases and J gave up 4 bases; unmatched junction bases: 1. The CDR3 DNA sequence: TGTGCCAGCGCTAGCGGGGGGTACAATGAGCAGTTCTTC. Its translation is CASASGGYNEQFF.

J is TRBJ2-1 and V is TRBV27, with 10 bases matching TRBD2. The V gene's germline CDR1 is MNHEY and CDR2 SMNVEV (reference sequence). CDR3 length equals 15 residues. The V gene end was trimmed by 6 bases and the J gene end by 4 bases; junction bases not matched to a gene: 6. Written as DNA, the CDR3 is TGTGCCAGCAGACTAACTAGCGGGGCATACAATGAGCAGTTCTTC. Amino acid sequence: CASRLTSGAYNEQFF.

This clone appeared once. The chain joins TRBV7-2 to TRBJ1-1; D possibly corresponds to TRBD1 (6 bases). The CDR3 loop spans 17 amino acids. Germline values: CDR1 SGHTA, CDR2 FQGNSA. V lost 3 bases to trimming and J lost 0 bases, with 17 bases between them. CDR3 coding DNA: TGTGCCAGCAGCTTCCGGGGGGCAGCTATTATGAACACTGAAGCTTTCTTT. The encoded protein is CASSFRGAAIMNTEAFF.

The chain joins TRBV6-5 to TRBJ1-5; D is possibly TRBD1 (5 bases). Germline CDR1 reads MNHEY; CDR2 reads SVGAGI. This CDR3 comprises 14 residues. V was clipped by 5 bases and J by 2 bases, with 10 bases between them. The CDR3 reads CASSRGYGNQPQHF. For the CDR3, the DNA is TGTGCCAGCAGTAGGGGATATGGCAATCAGCCCCAGCATTTT.

The chain combines TRBV7-3 with TRBJ2-5, with D unresolved. V lost 2 bases, J lost 2 bases, and 6 bases lay in between. CDR1 and CDR2 (germline): SGHTA, FQGTGA. The CDR3 is made up of 13 amino acids. CDR3 amino acids: CASSLSFQETQYF. The CDR3 DNA reads as TGTGCCAGCAGCTTATCCTTTCAAGAGACCCAGTACTTC.

The CDR3 sequence: CASGLVVGRGGSPLHF. The CDR3 nucleotides read TGTGCTAGTGGTTTAGTCGTCGGGAGGGGAGGCTCACCCCTCCACTTT. This sequence joins TRBV12-5 and TRBJ1-6, with a tentative D call TRBD1 (5 bases). Germline V CDR1 and CDR2: LGHNT, FRNRAP. Deletions cut 3 bases from V and 10 bases from J, with 19 bases between. This CDR3 spans 16 amino acids.

The gene calls are TRBV10-2 and TRBJ2-1; 8 bases match TRBD1. This CDR3 contains 16 residues. Germline V lookup: CDR1 WSHSY, CDR2 SAAADI. The J segment lost 4 bases and the V segment lost 4 bases, leaving 9 bases of the junction unmatched. The DNA of the CDR3 is TGCGCCAGCAGTGCCAGGACAGGGAAAGATTACAATGAGCAGTTCTTC. It encodes CASSARTGKDYNEQFF.

The chain is built from TRBV14 and TRBJ2-1, with 8 bases lining up with TRBD2. After removal of 1 base from V and 4 bases from J, the junction contained 6 bases not matched to a gene. Germline-derived CDR1 and CDR2 are SGHDN and FVKESK. The CDR3 spans 16 residues. The chain's CDR3 is CASSQGPSGGYNEQFF. Here the CDR3 DNA reads TGTGCCAGCAGCCAAGGGCCCAGCGGGGGATACAATGAGCAGTTCTTC.

The chain recombines TRBV7-3 with TRBJ1-1, with D maybe TRBD1 (5 bases). V was pared by 1 base and J by 5 bases, with 14 bases between. Germline V lookup: CDR1 SGHTA, CDR2 FQGTGA. CDR3 length: 15 residues. The CDR3: CASSLNGEEGTEAFF. The CDR3 DNA is TGTGCCAGCAGCTTAAATGGGGAGGAGGGGACTGAAGCTTTCTTT.

The gene calls are TRBV4-2 and TRBJ1-2, with no clear D. V lost 6 bases, J lost 2 bases, and 16 bases lay in between. The CDR3 runs to 15 residues. Germline values: CDR1 LGHNA, CDR2 YNFKEQ. CDR3 amino acids: CASRVGLGSNYGYTF. The CDR3 DNA reads TGTGCCAGCAGGGTCGGACTTGGGTCAAACTATGGCTACACCTTC.

CDR3 region: CASSVDPQGNTIYF. The CDR3 bases are TGTGCCAGCAGCGTAGACCCCCAGGGAAACACCATATATTTT. This chain links TRBV9 with TRBJ1-3; D unresolved. The CDR3 length is 14 residues. Germline V lookup: CDR1 SGDLS, CDR2 YYNGEE. V dropped 0 bases and J dropped 4 bases, with 8 bases sitting between them.

The chain carries TRBV25-1 and TRBJ2-7, with a weak D call TRBD1 (5 bases). The CDR3 is made up of 14 amino acids. V was cut by 6 bases and J by 3 bases, with 15 bases left in between. CDR1 MGHDK and CDR2 SYGVNS come from the germline V gene. As DNA, the CDR3 is TGTGCCAGCAGAGAGACAGTCTCCGGCTACGAGCAGTACTTC. Translating gives CASRETVSGYEQYF.

The chain recombines TRBV5-8 with TRBJ2-2; the match to TRBD1 covers 11 bases. The CDR3 extends over 16 amino acids. With 5 bases clipped from V and 3 bases from J, the junction kept 6 bases outside the gene matches. Germline V lookup: CDR1 SGHTS, CDR2 YDEGEE. The CDR3 bases are TGTGCCAGCAGACCGAGGACAGGGGGCTACACCGGGGAGCTGTTTTTT. Translating gives CASRPRTGGYTGELFF. Full variable domain (remainder filled in from reference TRBV5-8 and TRBJ2-2): EAGVTQSPTHLIKTRGQQATLRCSPISGHTSVYWYQQALGLGLQFLLWYDEGEERNRGNFPPRFSGRQFPNYSSELNVNALELEDSALYLCASRPRTGGYTGELFFGEGSRLTVL.

This clone was seen a single time. The V and J genes are TRBV19 and TRBJ1-1; D is undetermined. Germline V CDR1 and CDR2: LNHDA, SQIVND (reference sequence). This CDR3 region has 15 residues. V dropped 5 bases and J dropped 7 bases, with 20 bases sitting between them. The CDR3 reads CASSHFRGPGDEAFF. In nucleotides, the CDR3 is TGTGCCAGTAGTCACTTTCGTGGGCCAGGTGATGAAGCTTTCTTT.

This chain connects TRBV24-1 to TRBJ2-1; the match to TRBD2 covers 7 bases. The J segment lost 9 bases and the V segment lost 0 bases, leaving 4 bases of the junction unmatched. CDR3 size: 14 residues. Looked up from germline, CDR1 is KGHDR and CDR2 is SFDVKD. In nucleotides, the CDR3 is TGTGCCACCAGTGATTTGGGGTCTAGCGGTGAGCAGTTCTTC. Protein product: CATSDLGSSGEQFF.

The gene calls are TRBV5-1 and TRBJ1-2; no definite D call. V shed 0 bases and J shed 0 bases, with 9 bases lying between them. Germline CDR1 is SGHRS and CDR2 is YFSETQ. This CDR3 comprises 15 residues. The CDR3 spells CASSLAATANYGYTF. DNA for the CDR3: TGCGCCAGCAGCTTGGCCGCTACAGCTAACTATGGCTACACCTTC.

CDR3 sequence: CASSRGQNSPLHF. Written as DNA, the CDR3 is TGTGCCAGCAGCAGGGGGCAAAATTCACCCCTCCACTTT. This rearrangement joins TRBV21-1 to TRBJ1-6; the table assigns TRBD1, which was not confirmed against the DNA. TRBV21-1 is a documented pseudogene. The length of the CDR3 is 13 residues.

The chain combines TRBV30 with TRBJ2-1; 14 bases map to TRBD2. CDR1 is GTSNPN, CDR2 SVGIG, per germline (reference sequence). The CDR3 sequence is 16 residues long. J gave up 8 bases and V 2 bases, and 8 bases lay outside the gene matches. In DNA form, the CDR3 reads TGTGCCTGGAGTTTCGGACTAGCGGGGGGCGGCGATGAGCAGTTCTTC. As protein: CAWSFGLAGGGDEQFF.